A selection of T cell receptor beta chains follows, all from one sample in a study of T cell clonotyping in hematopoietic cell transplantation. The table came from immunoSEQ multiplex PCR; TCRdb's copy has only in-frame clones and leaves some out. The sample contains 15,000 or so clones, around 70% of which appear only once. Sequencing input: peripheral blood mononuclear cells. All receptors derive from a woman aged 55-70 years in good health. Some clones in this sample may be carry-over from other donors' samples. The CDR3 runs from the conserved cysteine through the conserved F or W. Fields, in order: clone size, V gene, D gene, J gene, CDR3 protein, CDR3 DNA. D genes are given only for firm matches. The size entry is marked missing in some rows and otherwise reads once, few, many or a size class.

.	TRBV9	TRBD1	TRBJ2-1	CASSVRTGSYNEQFF	TGTGCCAGCAGCGTACGGACAGGGTCCTACAATGAGCAGTTCTTC
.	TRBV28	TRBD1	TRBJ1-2	CASSPTGTGERYGYTF	TGTGCCAGCAGCCCGACCGGGACAGGGGAGCGCTATGGCTACACCTTC
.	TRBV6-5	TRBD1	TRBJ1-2	CASSKTGINYGYTF	TGTGCCAGCAGCAAGACAGGGATCAACTATGGCTACACCTTC
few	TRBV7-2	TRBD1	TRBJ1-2	CASSLTGANYGYTF	TGTGCCAGCAGCCTGACAGGGGCTAACTATGGCTACACCTTC
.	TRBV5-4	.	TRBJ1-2	CASSLGAGNGYTF	TGTGCCAGCAGCTTGGGGGCAGGGAATGGCTACACCTTC
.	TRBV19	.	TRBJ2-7	CVTAGPAYEQYF	TGTGTCACTGCGGGACCTGCCTACGAGCAGTACTTC
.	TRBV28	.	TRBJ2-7	CASSIQGTNRRGSLNEQYF	TGTGCCAGCTCCATACAAGGGACCAATCGCAGGGGTTCGTTAAACGAGCAGTACTTC
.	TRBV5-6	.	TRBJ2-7	CASSLSGPRGEQYF	TGTGCCAGCAGCTTGAGTGGGCCGAGGGGCGAGCAGTACTTC
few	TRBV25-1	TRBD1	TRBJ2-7	CATQGQIYEQYF	TGTGCCACCCAGGGACAGATCTACGAGCAGTACTTC
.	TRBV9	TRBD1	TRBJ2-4	CASSDPGQGARNIQYF	TGTGCCAGCAGCGATCCGGGACAGGGGGCTAGGAACATTCAGTACTTC
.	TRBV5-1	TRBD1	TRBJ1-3	CASSWETGASGNTIYF	TGCGCCAGCAGCTGGGAGACAGGGGCCTCTGGAAACACCATATATTTT
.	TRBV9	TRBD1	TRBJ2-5	CASSSRRQGPSETQYF	TGTGCCAGCAGCTCCCGAAGACAGGGCCCTTCTGAGACCCAGTACTTC
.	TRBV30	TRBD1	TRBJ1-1	CAWSEGQRIAFF	TGTGCCTGGAGTGAGGGACAGAGGATAGCTTTCTTT
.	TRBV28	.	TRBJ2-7	CASRWGPATDEQYF	TGTGCCAGCAGATGGGGGCCAGCGACTGACGAGCAGTACTTC
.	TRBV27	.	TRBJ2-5	CASSFLSGPQETQYF	TGTGCCAGCAGTTTCCTCAGCGGGCCCCAAGAGACCCAGTACTTC
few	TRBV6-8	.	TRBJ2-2	CASSYSRFGELFF	TGTGCCAGCAGTTACTCTAGGTTCGGGGAGCTGTTTTTT
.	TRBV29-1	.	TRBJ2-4	CSVLGELGNIQYF	TGCAGCGTCCTCGGAGAGCTCGGGAACATTCAGTACTTC
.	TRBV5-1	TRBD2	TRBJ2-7	CASSLRLAGTLSYEQYF	TGCGCCAGCAGCTTGAGACTAGCGGGAACGCTGTCCTACGAGCAGTACTTC
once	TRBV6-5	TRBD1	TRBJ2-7	CASSPSGTGRSEQYF	TGTGCCAGCAGTCCGTCCGGGACAGGAAGGAGCGAGCAGTACTTC
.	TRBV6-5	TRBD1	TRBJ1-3	CASRDRDKNTIYF	TGTGCCAGCAGGGACAGGGATAAAAACACCATATATTTT
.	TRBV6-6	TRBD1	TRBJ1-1	CASSYDRGMNTEAFF	TGTGCCAGCAGTTACGACAGGGGAATGAACACTGAAGCTTTCTTT
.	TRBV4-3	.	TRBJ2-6	CASSQSGSAGANVLTF	TGCGCCAGCAGCCAGTCCGGGAGCGCTGGGGCCAACGTCCTGACTTTC
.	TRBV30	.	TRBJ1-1	CAWGRMRAMNTEAFF	TGTGCCTGGGGTCGCATGCGGGCCATGAACACTGAAGCTTTCTTT
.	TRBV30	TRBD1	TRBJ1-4	CAWSPGTGREKLFF	TGTGCCTGGAGCCCCGGGACAGGGAGGGAAAAACTGTTTTTT
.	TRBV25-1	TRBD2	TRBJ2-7	CASSGTSGSYEQYF	TGTGCCAGCAGTGGGACTAGCGGCTCCTACGAGCAGTACTTC
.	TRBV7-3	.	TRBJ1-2	CASSLVRNYGYTF	TGTGCCAGCAGCTTAGTCAGGAACTATGGCTACACCTTC
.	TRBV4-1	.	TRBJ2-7	CASSQSVGLSSYEQYF	TGCGCCAGCAGCCAAAGTGTCGGACTCAGCTCCTACGAGCAGTACTTC
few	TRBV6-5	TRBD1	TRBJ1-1	CASSGQAGAFF	TGTGCCAGCAGTGGACAGGCCGGGGCTTTCTTT
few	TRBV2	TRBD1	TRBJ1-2	CASRGQVANYGYTF	TGTGCCAGCAGAGGACAGGTAGCTAACTATGGCTACACCTTC
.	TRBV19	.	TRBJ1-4	CASRPRGTGEEKLFF	TGTGCCAGTAGGCCACGCGGGACTGGGGAAGAAAAACTGTTTTTT
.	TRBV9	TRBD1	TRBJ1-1	CASSTGGTDNTEAFF	TGTGCCAGCAGCACCGGGGGGACAGATAACACTGAAGCTTTCTTT
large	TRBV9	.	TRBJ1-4	CASSVADHLSEKLFF	TGTGCCAGCAGCGTAGCAGACCATCTTAGTGAAAAACTGTTTTTT
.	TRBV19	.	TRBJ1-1	CASSIAPNLNTEAFF	TGTGCCAGTAGTATAGCACCAAATTTGAACACTGAAGCTTTCTTT
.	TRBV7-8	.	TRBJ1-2	CASSTTIGAPNYGYTF	TGTGCCAGCAGCACAACTATAGGGGCCCCGAACTATGGCTACACCTTC
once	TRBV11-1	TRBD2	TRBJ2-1	CASSSLPAGGFGNEQFF	TGTGCCAGCAGCTCCCTCCCCGCGGGAGGGTTCGGGAATGAGCAGTTCTTC
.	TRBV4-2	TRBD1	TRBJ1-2	CASSQGQGVYGYTF	TGTGCCAGCAGCCAAGGACAGGGAGTTTATGGCTACACCTTC
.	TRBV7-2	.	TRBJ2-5	CASSASRGHQETQYF	TGTGCCAGCAGCGCATCTCGCGGGCACCAAGAGACCCAGTACTTC